These 19 T cell receptor beta chains originate from one sample sequenced in a study of OX40 agonist ivuxolimab in advanced cancers. Clones were read by immunoSEQ multiplex PCR, and TCRdb kept only the in-frame ones, dropping some. This table holds some 100,000 clones, around 90% found once. The sequences come from CD4+ or CD8+ T cells sorted from blood, collected in a trial of the OX40 agonist ivuxolimab. These receptors all come from an adult with an advanced solid tumor such as melanoma, head and neck, liver or kidney cancer.

The CDR3 loop reads CASRADGGYEQYF. The CDR3 DNA reads TGTGCCAGTAGGGCGGACGGGGGTTACGAGCAGTACTTC. V and J are TRBV19 and TRBJ2-7, with a tentative D call TRBD2 (6 bases). Germline V gene sequence: CDR1 LNHDA, CDR2 SQIVND (reference sequence). There are 13 residues in the CDR3. V was clipped by 6 bases and J by 4 bases, with 13 bases between them.

CDR3 DNA: TGTGCCAGCAGCTTAGGAGGGCGGGGGCTCTATGGCTACACCTTC. Protein: CASSLGGRGLYGYTF. The gene calls are TRBV7-2 and TRBJ1-2; TRBD1 is a possible D gene (6 bases). V gave up 1 base and J gave up 4 bases, with 13 bases separating them. Germline CDR1 reads SGHTA; CDR2 reads FQGNSA. The CDR3 sequence is 15 residues long.

The chain carries TRBV4-2 and TRBJ2-7, with unresolved D. This CDR3 spans 11 amino acids. Trimming removed 3 bases at V and 3 bases at J, with 3 bases between. Germline loops: CDR1 LGHNA, CDR2 YNFKEQ. CDR3 nucleotides: TGTGCCAGCAGCCACAACTACGAGCAGTACTTC. Translated, it gives CASSHNYEQYF.

This chain connects TRBV7-9 to TRBJ1-5; weak D call: TRBD1 (5 bases). CDR1 is SEHNR, CDR2 FQNEAQ, per germline (reference sequence). Trimming took off 5 bases at V and 1 base at J, with 6 bases between the two ends. There are 13 residues in the CDR3. CDR3 residues: CASSRDSNQPQHF. In DNA, the CDR3 is TGTGCCAGCAGCCGGGACAGCAATCAGCCCCAGCATTTT.

This chain joins TRBV5-4 and TRBJ1-1; D is unresolved. The germline V gene has CDR1 SGHNT and CDR2 YYREEE (reference sequence). The CDR3 length is 13 residues. V was trimmed by 0 bases and J by 4 bases, leaving 7 bases between them. For the CDR3, the DNA is TGTGCCAGCAGCTTGGGCAGTCCCACTGAAGCTTTCTTT. Amino acids: CASSLGSPTEAFF.

V and J are TRBV7-2 and TRBJ2-1; 12 positions match TRBD2. V lost 4 bases and J lost 5; bases outside the gene matches: 3. This CDR3 is 15 amino acids long. Germline values: CDR1 SGHTA, CDR2 FQGNSA. CDR3 loop: CASSSLAGGHNEQFF. CDR3 coding DNA: TGTGCCAGCAGCTCGCTAGCGGGGGGGCACAATGAGCAGTTCTTC.

This clone was picked up one time. The chain uses TRBV15 and TRBJ1-4; D gene uncertain. The germline V gene has CDR1 LNHNV and CDR2 YYDKDF (reference sequence). V lost 0 bases and J lost 0, with 8 bases in between. The length of the CDR3 is 16 residues. In DNA form, the CDR3 reads TGTGCCACCAGCAGAGATGTACGGGCAACTAATGAAAAACTGTTTTTT. This encodes CATSRDVRATNEKLFF.

The chain uses TRBV6-6 and TRBJ2-5; D is unresolved. Trimming removed 0 bases at V and 1 base at J, with 6 bases between. Germline V gene lookup returns CDR1 MNHNY and CDR2 SVGAGI (reference sequence). This CDR3 has 14 residues. This CDR3 is CASSYSPSQETQYF. CDR3 coding DNA: TGTGCCAGCAGTTACTCGCCTAGCCAAGAGACCCAGTACTTC.

This clone turned up a few times. The CDR3 DNA follows: TGTGCCAGCAGCACCCTAGCGGGGGGAAGGGGGGATACGCAGTATTTT. This encodes CASSTLAGGRGDTQYF. V and J are TRBV4-2 and TRBJ2-3, with 11 bases lining up with TRBD2. The V gene end was trimmed by 5 bases and the J gene end by 6 bases; junction bases not matched to a gene: 10. Germline V gene sequence: CDR1 LGHNA, CDR2 YNFKEQ. The CDR3 totals 16 residues.

CDR3 DNA: TGTGCCAGCAGCTTACGTGCGGCGGACATTCAGTACTTC. It encodes CASSLRAADIQYF. This chain connects TRBV7-9 to TRBJ2-4; D not resolved. This CDR3 has 13 residues. Germline V gives CDR1 SEHNR, CDR2 FQNEAQ (reference sequence). V was trimmed by 2 bases and J by 8 bases, leaving 10 bases between them.

This chain links TRBV30 with TRBJ2-7, with D possibly matching TRBD1 (6 bases). The CDR3 totals 14 residues. V lost 3 bases and J 6 bases, leaving 18 bases between the germline ends. Looked up from germline, CDR1 is GTSNPN and CDR2 is SVGIG (reference sequence). The CDR3 loop reads CAWRRGAGAGEQYF. The CDR3 DNA reads TGTGCCTGGAGGAGAGGGGCAGGGGCGGGCGAGCAGTACTTC.

The chain employs TRBV7-2 and TRBJ2-3, with 11 nucleotides matching TRBD2. There are 16 residues in the CDR3. Per germline, CDR1 SGHTA and CDR2 FQGNSA. Trimming cost V 4 bases and J 6 bases; bases outside gene matches: 9. The CDR3 sequence is CASSSVSGGARDTQYF. In DNA form, the CDR3 reads TGTGCCAGCAGCTCCGTTAGCGGGGGGGCCCGGGATACGCAGTATTTT. The entire variable domain, with the rest obtained from reference TRBV7-2 and TRBJ2-3, is as follows: GAGVSQSPSNKVTEKGKDVELRCDPISGHTALYWYRQSLGQGLEFLIYFQGNSAPDKSGLPSDRFSAERTGGSVSTLTIQRTQQEDSAVYLCASSSVSGGARDTQYFGPGTRLTVL.

This clone was seen just once. The chain combines TRBV5-1 with TRBJ2-7, with 12 nucleotides matching TRBD1. V lost 4 bases to trimming and J lost 10 bases; unmatched junction nucleotides: 6. CDR3 length: 13 amino acids. Germline V lookup: CDR1 SGHRS, CDR2 YFSETQ. DNA of the CDR3: TGCGCCAGCAGCATGGGACAGGGGGCGGGCCAGTACTTC. It codes for CASSMGQGAGQYF.

This chain joins TRBV19 and TRBJ1-2; D is perhaps TRBD1 (6 bases). Germline CDR1 and CDR2: LNHDA and SQIVND (reference sequence). The V and J ends lost 6 bases and 4 bases respectively, with 18 bases between them. The CDR3 spans 15 residues. In nucleotides, the CDR3 is TGTGCCAGTAGGTCAGATTCAGGACAGCGCTATGGCTACACCTTC. Protein product: CASRSDSGQRYGYTF.

The rearrangement uses TRBV6-6 and TRBJ2-7; TRBD1 aligns across 7 bases. V shed 6 bases and J 3 bases; nucleotides not matched to a gene: 5. CDR1 and CDR2 from the germline V gene are MNHNY and SVGAGI (reference sequence). This CDR3 contains 13 residues. The CDR3 spells CASSRDSLYEQYF. The CDR3 DNA reads TGTGCCAGCAGCAGGGACAGCCTCTACGAGCAGTACTTC.

The count of this clone is one. The chain couples TRBV19 to TRBJ2-7; no definite D call. With 9 bases removed from V and 7 bases from J, the gap between germline ends came to 16 bases. The CDR3 runs to 12 residues. CDR1 and CDR2 (germline): LNHDA, SQIVND (reference sequence). Here the CDR3 reads CASRSKASEQYF. The CDR3 DNA reads as TGTGCCAGCCGGAGTAAAGCCTCGGAGCAGTACTTC.

The chain employs TRBV30 and TRBJ2-3; maybe TRBD1 (5 bases). The CDR3 consists of 12 residues. The V end lost 8 bases, the J end lost 1 base, and 10 bases lay between the germline ends. CDR1 and CDR2 from the germline V gene are GTSNPN and SVGIG (reference sequence). As DNA, the CDR3 is TGTGCCCGCGAAGGGGGCACAGATACGCAGTATTTT. Translated, it gives CAREGGTDTQYF.

V and J are TRBV7-8 and TRBJ1-1, with TRBD1 identical over 9 bases. The CDR3 length is 14 residues. Germline CDR1 reads SGHVS; CDR2 reads FQNEAQ. J gave up 6 bases and V 5 bases, and 7 bases lay outside the gene matches. CDR3 sequence: CASSIQGARAEAFF. Here the CDR3 DNA reads TGTGCCAGCAGCATACAGGGGGCTAGGGCTGAAGCTTTCTTT.

The chain employs TRBV7-8 and TRBJ1-1; perhaps TRBD1 as D (5 bases). Germline V gene sequence: CDR1 SGHVS, CDR2 FQNEAQ. This CDR3 region has 16 residues. Trimming shortened V by 4 bases and J by 2 bases, and 17 bases separated the two germline ends. The CDR3 bases are TGTGCCAGCAGCTACCGGGGCAGGTTTACTAACACTGAAGCTTTCTTT. Its protein is CASSYRGRFTNTEAFF.